The 29 T cell receptor beta chains below were found in one sample sequenced in a study of blood T cell repertoires in COVID-19. Sequencing used immunoSEQ multiplex PCR; TCRdb keeps in-frame clones, though not all of them. The sample consists of about 130,000 clones, 60% to 80% of them appearing once. Sequenced sample: peripheral blood. The receptor source for this set is a man in his sixties with acute or convalescent COVID-19.

The chain carries TRBV5-6 and TRBJ1-6; 9 positions match TRBD1. Germline CDR1 is SGHDT and CDR2 is YYEEEE. With V trimmed by 4 bases and J by 0 bases, 5 bases remained unmatched. CDR3 size: 17 residues. CDR3 sequence (DNA): TGTGCCAGCAGCACAGGGACAGGGAGCTCCTATAATTCACCCCTCCACTTT. Translated: CASSTGTGSSYNSPLHF.

This clone was seen a single time. The chain couples TRBV5-1 to TRBJ1-2; D is undetermined. This CDR3 is built from 15 residues. Per germline, CDR1 SGHRS and CDR2 YFSETQ. Trimming removed 2 bases from V and 0 bases from J, with 11 bases in between. In DNA form, the CDR3 reads TGCGCCAGCAGCTTTGAGGCGACGACTAACTATGGCTACACCTTC. Amino acid sequence: CASSFEATTNYGYTF.

The chain combines TRBV5-1 with TRBJ1-2; D not certain. Deletions cut 0 bases from V and 3 bases from J, with 6 bases between. The CDR3 extends over 13 amino acids. The germline V gene has CDR1 SGHRS and CDR2 YFSETQ. The CDR3 region has the DNA TGCGCCAGCAGCTTGGAACTTCACTATGGCTACACCTTC. It codes for CASSLELHYGYTF.

The chain is built from TRBV29-1 and TRBJ2-7; 8 nucleotides match TRBD1. CDR1 and CDR2 (germline): SQVTM, ANQGSEA. V gave up 3 bases and J gave up 6 bases; unmatched junction bases: 4. This CDR3 region has 12 residues. CDR3 loop: CSVEGQAPEQYF. For the CDR3, the DNA is TGCAGCGTTGAGGGACAGGCTCCCGAGCAGTACTTC.

The chain carries TRBV18 and TRBJ1-1, with D unclear. Germline CDR1 and CDR2: KGHSH and LQKENI. This CDR3 is 14 amino acids long. Trimming removed 2 bases from V and 5 bases from J, with 12 bases in between. The CDR3 region is CASSPISAKTEAFF. The CDR3 DNA sequence: TGTGCCAGCTCACCAATCAGTGCCAAAACTGAAGCTTTCTTT.

The chain is built from TRBV3-1 (or the pseudogene TRBV3-2) and TRBJ1-1, with a possible D match to TRBD1 (6 bases). Deletions cut 1 base from V and 5 bases from J, with 20 bases between. The CDR3 spans 17 residues. Germline CDR1 LGHDT, CDR2 YNNKEL (reference sequence). The DNA of the CDR3 is TGTGCCAGCAGCCAAGGTGGGTTTGGTCAGGGGTGGACTGAAGCTTTCTTT. Amino acids: CASSQGGFGQGWTEAFF.

V is TRBV25-1 and J is TRBJ2-3; the D is unclear. This CDR3 contains 16 residues. Germline V gene sequence: CDR1 MGHDK, CDR2 SYGVNS. V shed 1 base and J shed 2 bases, with 13 bases lying between them. The CDR3 reads CASSESNRTSTDTQYF. CDR3 coding DNA: TGTGCCAGCAGTGAATCTAACAGAACATCCACAGATACGCAGTATTTT.

This chain connects TRBV21-1 to TRBJ1-4; TRBD1 is the table's D call, not checked against the DNA. TRBV21-1 is termed a pseudogene. The CDR3 spans 15 residues. In DNA form, the CDR3 reads TGCGACCCACGTATTACGACAGGGCCGAAGGAGAAACTGTTTTTT. Its translation is CDPRITTGPKEKLFF.

The genes are TRBV25-1 and TRBJ2-3; D gene ambiguous. The CDR3 contains 12 residues. Germline V gene lookup returns CDR1 MGHDK and CDR2 SYGVNS. The ends were cut back, 7 bases at V and 7 bases at J, with 12 bases in the middle. CDR3 sequence reads: CASKSLGYTQYF. DNA of the CDR3: TGTGCCAGCAAAAGCTTGGGCTATACGCAGTATTTT.

In this sample, this clone turned up a few times. The chain joins TRBV7-2 to TRBJ2-3; 11 positions match TRBD2. The length of the CDR3 is 16 residues. J lost 0 bases, V lost 1 base, and 0 bases had no gene match. Germline V lookup: CDR1 SGHTA, CDR2 FQGNSA. CDR3 sequence reads: CASSLGLAGSTDTQYF. The CDR3 DNA sequence: TGTGCCAGCAGCTTAGGACTAGCGGGGAGCACAGATACGCAGTATTTT.

V gene TRBV5-1 combines with J gene TRBJ2-5; D may be TRBD1 (6 bases). The V end lost 4 bases, the J end lost 1 base, and 11 bases lay between the germline ends. The germline gives CDR1 SGHRS, CDR2 YFSETQ. This CDR3 has 14 amino acids. This CDR3 is CASSMGDTQETQYF. In DNA, the CDR3 is TGCGCCAGCAGCATGGGGGACACCCAAGAGACCCAGTACTTC.

This chain connects TRBV21-1 to TRBJ1-1; TRBD1, the table's D call, was not compared with the DNA. TRBV21-1 is termed a pseudogene. The CDR3 extends over 18 amino acids. Here the CDR3 reads CASSSLNRDRGLNTEAFF. CDR3 bases: TGTGCCAGCAGCAGCCTAAACCGGGACAGGGGATTGAACACTGAAGCTTTCTTT.

The rearrangement uses TRBV6-6 and TRBJ1-4, with TRBD1 as a possible D gene (5 bases). The length of the CDR3 is 13 residues. Per the germline V gene, CDR1 is MNHNY and CDR2 is SVGAGI (reference sequence). V was clipped by 5 bases and J by 4 bases, with 8 bases between them. The CDR3 nucleotides read TGTGCCAGCAGTCCCAGGGTTAATGAAAAACTGTTTTTT. It translates to CASSPRVNEKLFF.

This clone was picked up one time. As DNA, the CDR3 is TGTGCCAGCAGCCTAATAACCACAGGGGGCGCAACTAATGAAAAACTGTTTTTT. Translated: CASSLITTGGATNEKLFF. This rearrangement joins TRBV7-2 to TRBJ1-4; 9 bases are shared with TRBD1. The germline gives CDR1 SGHTA, CDR2 FQGNSA. Trimming took 5 bases from V and 0 from J; bases not matched to a gene: 10. The CDR3 is made up of 18 amino acids.

DNA for the CDR3: TGTGCCAGCAGTTACTCCGGGACACAACTCAACTATGGCTACACCTTC. Translated: CASSYSGTQLNYGYTF. V is TRBV6-5 and J is TRBJ1-2, with D perhaps matching TRBD1 (6 bases). V gave up 0 bases and J gave up 2 bases, with 13 bases separating them. The CDR3 has 16 residues. Germline CDR1 and CDR2: MNHEY and SVGAGI.

V usage is TRBV11-3 and J usage is TRBJ1-3; D call uncertain. V lost 5 bases and J 2 bases, leaving 7 bases between the germline ends. The CDR3 consists of 13 residues. From germline, CDR1 is SGHNT and CDR2 YENEEA. The CDR3 DNA follows: TGTGCCAGCAGCCCCCGGGCTGGAAACACCATATATTTT. Translating gives CASSPRAGNTIYF.

The CDR3, as DNA: TGTGCCTGGAGTTACAGGATATATGGCTACACCTTC. Amino acids: CAWSYRIYGYTF. The gene calls are TRBV30 and TRBJ1-2, with D possibly matching TRBD1 (5 bases). V gave up 2 bases and J gave up 5 bases, with 9 bases separating them. This CDR3 contains 12 residues. CDR1 GTSNPN and CDR2 SVGIG come from the germline V gene (reference sequence). The variable domain in full, with the rest retrieved from reference TRBV30 and TRBJ1-2, is SQTIHQWPATLVQPVGSPLSLECTVEGTSNPNLYWYRQAAGRGLQLLFYSVGIGQISSEVPQNLSASRPQDRQFILSSKKLLLSDSGFYLCAWSYRIYGYTFGSGTRLTVV.

The gene calls are TRBV27 and TRBJ1-1; 9 nucleotides agree with TRBD1. Per the germline V gene, CDR1 is MNHEY and CDR2 is SMNVEV (reference sequence). With 5 bases clipped from V and 3 bases from J, the junction kept 4 bases outside the gene matches. The CDR3 runs 14 residues. The DNA for the CDR3 is TGTGCCAGCAGTCGAAGGACAGGGGACACTGAAGCTTTCTTT. Translated, it gives CASSRRTGDTEAFF.

The V call is TRBV27, the J call TRBJ1-2; TRBD1 matches at 7 bases. CDR1 is MNHEY and CDR2 is SMNVEV in the germline V gene (reference sequence). V was pared by 3 bases and J by 7 bases, with 5 bases of the junction left unmatched. The CDR3 is 13 amino acids. The CDR3 loop reads CASSFRSGGGYTF. The CDR3 DNA sequence: TGTGCCAGCAGTTTCCGGTCAGGGGGTGGCTACACCTTC.

This clone was counted once. The chain carries TRBV11-2 and TRBJ2-3, with 8 bases that match TRBD2. Germline CDR1 and CDR2: SGHAT and FQNNGV. The trim removed 5 bases at V and 10 bases at J, leaving 23 bases unmatched. The CDR3 is 18 residues long. CDR3 loop: CASSQTSGGASGYLPQYF. As DNA, the CDR3 is TGTGCCAGCAGCCAAACATCGGGAGGTGCTAGCGGGTACTTGCCGCAGTATTTT.

V is TRBV24-1 and J is TRBJ1-1; 8 nucleotides match TRBD1. The germline V gene has CDR1 KGHDR and CDR2 SFDVKD. This CDR3 region has 13 residues. Germline trimming cut 9 bases from V and 4 bases from J; bases unmatched to any gene: 6. The CDR3 reads CATGQGLGTEAFF. The CDR3, as DNA: TGTGCCACCGGACAGGGCTTGGGCACTGAAGCTTTCTTT.

The V call is TRBV6-4, the J call TRBJ1-1, with TRBD1 identical over 7 bases. This CDR3 has 14 residues. CDR1 is MRHNA and CDR2 is SNTAGT in the germline V gene. The junction had 4 bases not matched to a gene; V was cut back by 4 bases and J by 2 bases. Here the CDR3 DNA reads TGTGCCAGCAGTGCAGACAGGGCTAACACTGAAGCTTTCTTT. Translating it yields CASSADRANTEAFF.

The chain links TRBV4-1 to TRBJ1-4, with 9 bases matching TRBD1. Trimming cost V 3 bases and J 0 bases; bases outside gene matches: 11. The germline V gene has CDR1 MGHRA and CDR2 YSYEKL. The CDR3 has 19 residues. The CDR3 sequence: CASSQTGGLRSATNEKLFF. The CDR3 bases are TGCGCCAGCAGCCAGACAGGGGGACTCCGTTCTGCAACTAATGAAAAACTGTTTTTT.

J is TRBJ1-4 and V is TRBV24-1; 8 bases match TRBD1. V shed 4 bases and J 4 bases; nucleotides not matched to a gene: 4. Germline V CDR1 and CDR2: KGHDR, SFDVKD. This CDR3 region has 15 residues. CDR3 DNA: TGTGCCACCAGTGAAGGACAGGGTTTTAATGAAAAACTGTTTTTT. Translation gives CATSEGQGFNEKLFF.

The chain is built from TRBV7-8 and TRBJ1-1; D may be TRBD1 (6 bases). The CDR3 covers 16 residues. V lost 2 bases to trimming and J lost 4 bases, with 17 bases between them. Germline V gives CDR1 SGHVS, CDR2 FQNEAQ. CDR3 bases: TGTGCCAGCAGCTTAAGGGGGACACGGAAGAGCACTGAAGCTTTCTTT. Translated: CASSLRGTRKSTEAFF.

The chain carries TRBV2 and TRBJ2-2; a weak D match, TRBD1 (6 bases). V lost 2 bases to trimming and J lost 6 bases, with 13 bases between them. Germline V lookup: CDR1 SNHLY, CDR2 FYNNEI. The CDR3 has 15 residues. CDR3 in DNA: TGTGCCAGCAGTGAACGGACCCAGGGGTCCGGGGAGCTGTTTTTT. Its translation: CASSERTQGSGELFF.

This clone was observed a handful of times. The CDR3 loop reads CASSQDERNTEAFF. The CDR3 DNA follows: TGCGCCAGCAGCCAAGATGAGCGGAACACTGAAGCTTTCTTT. The rearrangement links TRBV4-1 to TRBJ1-1; D remains unclear. The ends were cut back, 0 bases at V and 1 base at J, with 6 bases in the middle. This CDR3 has 14 amino acids. Germline V gene lookup returns CDR1 MGHRA and CDR2 YSYEKL.

The chain uses TRBV5-1 and TRBJ1-6; possible D gene TRBD1, 6 bases. The CDR3 runs 16 residues. Germline-derived CDR1 and CDR2 are SGHRS and YFSETQ. Trimming pared 0 bases from V and 7 bases from J, leaving 14 bases between. The CDR3 sequence: CASSLVQTGINSPLHF. CDR3 nucleotide sequence: TGCGCCAGCAGCTTGGTCCAGACAGGAATCAATTCACCCCTCCACTTT.

This clone appeared a single time. The J gene is TRBJ2-7, the V gene TRBV6-5; D call uncertain. This CDR3 spans 13 amino acids. CDR1 MNHEY and CDR2 SVGAGI come from the germline V gene. The ends were cut back, 5 bases at V and 2 bases at J, with 10 bases in the middle. CDR3 coding DNA: TGTGCCAGCAGTAGTCTGGCACCCTACGAGCAGTACTTC. Residues: CASSSLAPYEQYF.